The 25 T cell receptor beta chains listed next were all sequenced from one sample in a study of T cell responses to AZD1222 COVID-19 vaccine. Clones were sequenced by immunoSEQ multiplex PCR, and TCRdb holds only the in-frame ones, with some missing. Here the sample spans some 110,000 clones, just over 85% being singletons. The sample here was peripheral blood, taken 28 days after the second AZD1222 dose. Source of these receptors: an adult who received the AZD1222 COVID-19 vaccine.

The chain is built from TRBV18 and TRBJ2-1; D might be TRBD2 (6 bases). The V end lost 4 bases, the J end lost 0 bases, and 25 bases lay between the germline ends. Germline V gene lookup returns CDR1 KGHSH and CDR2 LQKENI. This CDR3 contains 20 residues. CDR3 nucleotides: TGTGCCAGCTCACTACGCGGGATGTCCGGCATACTCGACTCCTACAATGAGCAGTTCTTC. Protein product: CASSLRGMSGILDSYNEQFF.

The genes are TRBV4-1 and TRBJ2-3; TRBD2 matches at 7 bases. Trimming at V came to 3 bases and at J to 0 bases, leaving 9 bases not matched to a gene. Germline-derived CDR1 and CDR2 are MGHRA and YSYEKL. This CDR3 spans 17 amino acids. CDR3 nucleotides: TGCGCCAGCAGCCATATGGGGGGGGGAACTAGCACAGATACGCAGTATTTT. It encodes CASSHMGGGTSTDTQYF.

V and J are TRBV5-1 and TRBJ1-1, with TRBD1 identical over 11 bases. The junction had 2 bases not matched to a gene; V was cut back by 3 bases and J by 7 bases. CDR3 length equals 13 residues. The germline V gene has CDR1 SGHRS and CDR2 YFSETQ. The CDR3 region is CASSWTGGFEAFF. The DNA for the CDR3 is TGCGCCAGCAGCTGGACAGGGGGCTTTGAAGCTTTCTTT.

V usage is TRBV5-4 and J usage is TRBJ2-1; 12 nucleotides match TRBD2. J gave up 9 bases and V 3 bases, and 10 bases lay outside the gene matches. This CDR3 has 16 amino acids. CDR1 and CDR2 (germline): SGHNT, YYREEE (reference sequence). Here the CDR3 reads CASSSPLLAGGGEQFF. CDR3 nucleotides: TGTGCCAGCAGCTCACCACTCCTAGCGGGGGGGGGTGAGCAGTTCTTC.

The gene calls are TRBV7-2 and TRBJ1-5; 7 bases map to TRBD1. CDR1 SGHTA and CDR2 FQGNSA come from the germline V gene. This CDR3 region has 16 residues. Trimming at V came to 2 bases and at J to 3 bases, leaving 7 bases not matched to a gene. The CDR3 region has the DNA TGTGCCAGCAGCTTACACGGGACAGCCTCCAATCAGCCCCAGCATTTT. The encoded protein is CASSLHGTASNQPQHF. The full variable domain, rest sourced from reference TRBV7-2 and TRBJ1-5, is GAGVSQSPSNKVTEKGKDVELRCDPISGHTALYWYRQSLGQGLEFLIYFQGNSAPDKSGLPSDRFSAERTGGSVSTLTIQRTQQEDSAVYLCASSLHGTASNQPQHFGDGTRLSIL.

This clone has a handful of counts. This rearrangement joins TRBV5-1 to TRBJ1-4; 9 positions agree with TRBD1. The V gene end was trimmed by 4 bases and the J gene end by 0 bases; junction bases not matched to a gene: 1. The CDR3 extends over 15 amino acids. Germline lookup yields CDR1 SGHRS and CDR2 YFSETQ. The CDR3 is CASSRTGATNEKLFF. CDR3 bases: TGCGCCAGCAGCAGGACAGGGGCAACTAATGAAAAACTGTTTTTT.

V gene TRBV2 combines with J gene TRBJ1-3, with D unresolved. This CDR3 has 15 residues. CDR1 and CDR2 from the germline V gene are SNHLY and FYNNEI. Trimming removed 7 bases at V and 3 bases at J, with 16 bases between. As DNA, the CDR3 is TGTGCCAGCAATCAAGGTCTGCGCTTTGGAAACACCATATATTTT. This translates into CASNQGLRFGNTIYF.

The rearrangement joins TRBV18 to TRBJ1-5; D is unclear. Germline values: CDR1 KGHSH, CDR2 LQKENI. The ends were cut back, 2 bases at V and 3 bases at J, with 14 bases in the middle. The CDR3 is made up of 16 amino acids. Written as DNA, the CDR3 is TGTGCCAGCTCACCATCGGAAGCCACCGACAATCAGCCCCAGCATTTT. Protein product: CASSPSEATDNQPQHF.

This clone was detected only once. CDR3 sequence (DNA): TGTGCCAGCAGCTTAACTAGCGGGGAGGATGAGACCCAGTACTTC. Translating it yields CASSLTSGEDETQYF. V is TRBV7-3 and J is TRBJ2-5, with TRBD2 identical over 8 bases. The CDR3 loop spans 15 amino acids. Germline CDR1 reads SGHTA; CDR2 reads FQGTGA. The ends lost 0 bases at V and 5 bases at J; junction bases unmatched: 5.

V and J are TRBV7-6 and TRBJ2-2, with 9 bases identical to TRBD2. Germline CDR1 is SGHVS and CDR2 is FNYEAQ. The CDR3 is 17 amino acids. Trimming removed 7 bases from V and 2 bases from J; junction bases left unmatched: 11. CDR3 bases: TGTGCCAGCACCAACCTTCTAGCGGGGAAAAACACCGGGGAGCTGTTTTTT. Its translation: CASTNLLAGKNTGELFF. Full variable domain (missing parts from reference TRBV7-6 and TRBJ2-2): GAGVSQSPRYKVTKRGQDVALRCDPISGHVSLYWYRQALGQGPEFLTYFNYEAQQDKSGLPNDRFSAERPEGSISTLTIQRTEQRDSAMYRCASTNLLAGKNTGELFFGEGSRLTVL.

The CDR3 nucleotides read TGTGCCAGTAGTATATCCCGGGTGAGCACTGAAGCTTTCTTT. It translates to CASSISRVSTEAFF. The chain uses TRBV19 and TRBJ1-1; D is undetermined. Germline V gives CDR1 LNHDA, CDR2 SQIVND (reference sequence). This CDR3 spans 14 amino acids. Trimming removed 2 bases from V and 4 bases from J, with 11 bases in between.

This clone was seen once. DNA of the CDR3: TGTGCCACCAGCAGCGAGCCACGGACTGGAAACACCATATATTTT. Protein: CATSSEPRTGNTIYF. The chain is built from TRBV15 and TRBJ1-3, with unresolved D. V lost 3 bases and J 2 bases, leaving 11 bases between the germline ends. Germline CDR1 is LNHNV and CDR2 is YYDKDF (reference sequence). The CDR3 is made up of 15 amino acids.

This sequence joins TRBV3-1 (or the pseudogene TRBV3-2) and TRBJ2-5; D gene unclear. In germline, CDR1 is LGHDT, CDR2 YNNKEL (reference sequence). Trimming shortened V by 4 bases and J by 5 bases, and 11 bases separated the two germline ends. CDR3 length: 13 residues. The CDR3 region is CASSRGLDETQYF. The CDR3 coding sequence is TGTGCCAGCAGCCGTGGCTTAGATGAGACCCAGTACTTC.

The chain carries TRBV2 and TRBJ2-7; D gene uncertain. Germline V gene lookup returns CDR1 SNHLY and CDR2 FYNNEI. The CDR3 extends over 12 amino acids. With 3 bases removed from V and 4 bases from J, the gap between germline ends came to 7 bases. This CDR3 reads CASSEESYEQYF. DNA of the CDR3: TGTGCCAGCAGTGAGGAGAGTTACGAGCAGTACTTC.

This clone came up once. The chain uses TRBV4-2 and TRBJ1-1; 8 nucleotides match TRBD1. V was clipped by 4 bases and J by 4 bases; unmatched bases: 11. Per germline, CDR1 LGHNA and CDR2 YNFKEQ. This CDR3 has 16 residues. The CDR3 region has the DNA TGTGCCAGCAGCCGAGTCACCAGGGGGCGAGGCACTGAAGCTTTCTTT. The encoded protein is CASSRVTRGRGTEAFF.

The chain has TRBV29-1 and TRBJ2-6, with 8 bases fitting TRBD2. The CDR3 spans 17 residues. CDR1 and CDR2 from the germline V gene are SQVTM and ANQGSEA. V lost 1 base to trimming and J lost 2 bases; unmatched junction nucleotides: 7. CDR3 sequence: CSVEAPGGGAGANVLTF. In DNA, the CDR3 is TGCAGCGTTGAAGCCCCCGGGGGGGGCGCTGGGGCCAACGTCCTGACTTTC.

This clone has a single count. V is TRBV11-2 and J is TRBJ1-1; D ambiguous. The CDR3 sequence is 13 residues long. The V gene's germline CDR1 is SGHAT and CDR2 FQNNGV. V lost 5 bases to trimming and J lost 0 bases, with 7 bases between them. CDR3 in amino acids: CASSERLNTEAFF. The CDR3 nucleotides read TGTGCCAGCAGCGAACGGTTGAACACTGAAGCTTTCTTT.

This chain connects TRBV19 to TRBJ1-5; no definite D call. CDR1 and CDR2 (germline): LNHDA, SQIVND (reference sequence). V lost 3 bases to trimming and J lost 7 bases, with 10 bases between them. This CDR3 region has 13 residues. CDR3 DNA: TGTGCCAGTAGTATGGTCGTCCAACAGCCCCAGCATTTT. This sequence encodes CASSMVVQQPQHF.

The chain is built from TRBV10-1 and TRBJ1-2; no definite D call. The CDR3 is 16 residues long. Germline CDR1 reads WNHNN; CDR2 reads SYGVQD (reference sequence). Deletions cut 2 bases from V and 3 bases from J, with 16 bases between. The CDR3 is CASSEPYFREYYGYTF. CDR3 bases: TGCGCCAGCAGTGAGCCCTATTTTCGGGAATACTATGGCTACACCTTC.

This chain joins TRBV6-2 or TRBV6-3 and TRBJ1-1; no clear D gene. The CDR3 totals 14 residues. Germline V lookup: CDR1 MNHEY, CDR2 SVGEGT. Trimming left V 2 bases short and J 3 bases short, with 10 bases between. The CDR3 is CASSYPEWDTEAFF. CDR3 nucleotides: TGTGCCAGCAGTTACCCCGAGTGGGACACTGAAGCTTTCTTT.

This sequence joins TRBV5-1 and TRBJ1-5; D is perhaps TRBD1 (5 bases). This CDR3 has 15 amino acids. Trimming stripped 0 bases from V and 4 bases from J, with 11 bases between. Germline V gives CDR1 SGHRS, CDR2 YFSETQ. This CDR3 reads CASSLVGQENQPQHF. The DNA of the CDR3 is TGCGCCAGCAGCTTGGTGGGGCAGGAGAATCAGCCCCAGCATTTT.

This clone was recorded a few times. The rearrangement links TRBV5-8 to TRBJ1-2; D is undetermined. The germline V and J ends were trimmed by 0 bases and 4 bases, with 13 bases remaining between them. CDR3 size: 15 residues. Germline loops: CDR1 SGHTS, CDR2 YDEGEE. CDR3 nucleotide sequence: TGTGCCAGCAGCTTGGAGGGTTCGGGGTTCTATGGCTACACCTTC. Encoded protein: CASSLEGSGFYGYTF.

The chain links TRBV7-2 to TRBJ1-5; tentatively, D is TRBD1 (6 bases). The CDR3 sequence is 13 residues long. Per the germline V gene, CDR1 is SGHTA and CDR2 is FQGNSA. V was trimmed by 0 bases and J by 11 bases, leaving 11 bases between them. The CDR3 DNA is TGTGCCAGCAGCTTAGCGCGGGACACCACCCAGCATTTT. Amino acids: CASSLARDTTQHF.

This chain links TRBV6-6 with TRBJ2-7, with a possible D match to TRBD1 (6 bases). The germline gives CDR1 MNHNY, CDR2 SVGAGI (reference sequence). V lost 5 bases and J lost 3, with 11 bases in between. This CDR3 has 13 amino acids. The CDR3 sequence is CASSGQQDYEQYF. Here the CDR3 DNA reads TGTGCCAGCAGTGGACAGCAGGACTACGAGCAGTACTTC.

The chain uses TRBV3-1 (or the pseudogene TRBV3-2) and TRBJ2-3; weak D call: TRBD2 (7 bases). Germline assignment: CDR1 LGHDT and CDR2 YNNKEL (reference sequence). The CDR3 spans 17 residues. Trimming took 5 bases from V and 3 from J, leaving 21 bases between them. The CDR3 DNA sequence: TGTGCCAGCAGCGCGGGGGACACCCCAGTAATAACAGATACGCAGTATTTT. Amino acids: CASSAGDTPVITDTQYF.